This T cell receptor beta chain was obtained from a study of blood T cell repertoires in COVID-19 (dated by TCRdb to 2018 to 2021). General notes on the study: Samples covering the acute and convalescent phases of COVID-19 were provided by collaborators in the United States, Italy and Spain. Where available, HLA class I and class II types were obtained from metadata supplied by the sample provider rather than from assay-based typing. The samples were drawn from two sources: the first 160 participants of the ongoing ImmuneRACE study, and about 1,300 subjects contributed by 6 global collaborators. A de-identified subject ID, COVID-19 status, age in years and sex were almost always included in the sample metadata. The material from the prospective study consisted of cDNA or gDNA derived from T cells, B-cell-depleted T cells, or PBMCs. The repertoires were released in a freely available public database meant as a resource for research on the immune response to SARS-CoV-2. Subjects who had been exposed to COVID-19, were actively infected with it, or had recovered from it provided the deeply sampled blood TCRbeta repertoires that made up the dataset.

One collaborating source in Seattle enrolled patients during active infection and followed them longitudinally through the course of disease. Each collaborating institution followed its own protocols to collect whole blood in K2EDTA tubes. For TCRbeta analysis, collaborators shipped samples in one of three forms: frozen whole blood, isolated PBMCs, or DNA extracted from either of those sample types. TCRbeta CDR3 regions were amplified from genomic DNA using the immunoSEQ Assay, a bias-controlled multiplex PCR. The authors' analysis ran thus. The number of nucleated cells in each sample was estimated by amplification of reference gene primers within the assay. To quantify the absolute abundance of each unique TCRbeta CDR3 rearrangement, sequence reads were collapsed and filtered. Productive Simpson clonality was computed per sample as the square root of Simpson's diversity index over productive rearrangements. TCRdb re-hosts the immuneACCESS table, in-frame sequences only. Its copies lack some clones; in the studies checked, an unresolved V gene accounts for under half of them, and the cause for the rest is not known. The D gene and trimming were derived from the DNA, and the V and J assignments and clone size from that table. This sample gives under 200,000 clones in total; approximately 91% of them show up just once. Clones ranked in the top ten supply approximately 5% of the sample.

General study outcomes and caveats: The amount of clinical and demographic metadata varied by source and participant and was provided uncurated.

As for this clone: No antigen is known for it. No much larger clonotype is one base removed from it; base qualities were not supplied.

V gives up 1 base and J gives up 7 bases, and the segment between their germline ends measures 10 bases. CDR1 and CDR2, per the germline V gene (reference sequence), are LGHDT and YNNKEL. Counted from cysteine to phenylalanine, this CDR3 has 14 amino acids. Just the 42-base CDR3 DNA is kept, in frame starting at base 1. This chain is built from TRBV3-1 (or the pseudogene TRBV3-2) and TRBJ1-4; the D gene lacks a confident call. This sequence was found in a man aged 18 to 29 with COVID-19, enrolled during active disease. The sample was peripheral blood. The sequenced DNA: TGTGCCAGCAGCCAAGGTTCGGGGTTTGAAAAACTGTTTTTT. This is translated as CASSQGSGFEKLFF.